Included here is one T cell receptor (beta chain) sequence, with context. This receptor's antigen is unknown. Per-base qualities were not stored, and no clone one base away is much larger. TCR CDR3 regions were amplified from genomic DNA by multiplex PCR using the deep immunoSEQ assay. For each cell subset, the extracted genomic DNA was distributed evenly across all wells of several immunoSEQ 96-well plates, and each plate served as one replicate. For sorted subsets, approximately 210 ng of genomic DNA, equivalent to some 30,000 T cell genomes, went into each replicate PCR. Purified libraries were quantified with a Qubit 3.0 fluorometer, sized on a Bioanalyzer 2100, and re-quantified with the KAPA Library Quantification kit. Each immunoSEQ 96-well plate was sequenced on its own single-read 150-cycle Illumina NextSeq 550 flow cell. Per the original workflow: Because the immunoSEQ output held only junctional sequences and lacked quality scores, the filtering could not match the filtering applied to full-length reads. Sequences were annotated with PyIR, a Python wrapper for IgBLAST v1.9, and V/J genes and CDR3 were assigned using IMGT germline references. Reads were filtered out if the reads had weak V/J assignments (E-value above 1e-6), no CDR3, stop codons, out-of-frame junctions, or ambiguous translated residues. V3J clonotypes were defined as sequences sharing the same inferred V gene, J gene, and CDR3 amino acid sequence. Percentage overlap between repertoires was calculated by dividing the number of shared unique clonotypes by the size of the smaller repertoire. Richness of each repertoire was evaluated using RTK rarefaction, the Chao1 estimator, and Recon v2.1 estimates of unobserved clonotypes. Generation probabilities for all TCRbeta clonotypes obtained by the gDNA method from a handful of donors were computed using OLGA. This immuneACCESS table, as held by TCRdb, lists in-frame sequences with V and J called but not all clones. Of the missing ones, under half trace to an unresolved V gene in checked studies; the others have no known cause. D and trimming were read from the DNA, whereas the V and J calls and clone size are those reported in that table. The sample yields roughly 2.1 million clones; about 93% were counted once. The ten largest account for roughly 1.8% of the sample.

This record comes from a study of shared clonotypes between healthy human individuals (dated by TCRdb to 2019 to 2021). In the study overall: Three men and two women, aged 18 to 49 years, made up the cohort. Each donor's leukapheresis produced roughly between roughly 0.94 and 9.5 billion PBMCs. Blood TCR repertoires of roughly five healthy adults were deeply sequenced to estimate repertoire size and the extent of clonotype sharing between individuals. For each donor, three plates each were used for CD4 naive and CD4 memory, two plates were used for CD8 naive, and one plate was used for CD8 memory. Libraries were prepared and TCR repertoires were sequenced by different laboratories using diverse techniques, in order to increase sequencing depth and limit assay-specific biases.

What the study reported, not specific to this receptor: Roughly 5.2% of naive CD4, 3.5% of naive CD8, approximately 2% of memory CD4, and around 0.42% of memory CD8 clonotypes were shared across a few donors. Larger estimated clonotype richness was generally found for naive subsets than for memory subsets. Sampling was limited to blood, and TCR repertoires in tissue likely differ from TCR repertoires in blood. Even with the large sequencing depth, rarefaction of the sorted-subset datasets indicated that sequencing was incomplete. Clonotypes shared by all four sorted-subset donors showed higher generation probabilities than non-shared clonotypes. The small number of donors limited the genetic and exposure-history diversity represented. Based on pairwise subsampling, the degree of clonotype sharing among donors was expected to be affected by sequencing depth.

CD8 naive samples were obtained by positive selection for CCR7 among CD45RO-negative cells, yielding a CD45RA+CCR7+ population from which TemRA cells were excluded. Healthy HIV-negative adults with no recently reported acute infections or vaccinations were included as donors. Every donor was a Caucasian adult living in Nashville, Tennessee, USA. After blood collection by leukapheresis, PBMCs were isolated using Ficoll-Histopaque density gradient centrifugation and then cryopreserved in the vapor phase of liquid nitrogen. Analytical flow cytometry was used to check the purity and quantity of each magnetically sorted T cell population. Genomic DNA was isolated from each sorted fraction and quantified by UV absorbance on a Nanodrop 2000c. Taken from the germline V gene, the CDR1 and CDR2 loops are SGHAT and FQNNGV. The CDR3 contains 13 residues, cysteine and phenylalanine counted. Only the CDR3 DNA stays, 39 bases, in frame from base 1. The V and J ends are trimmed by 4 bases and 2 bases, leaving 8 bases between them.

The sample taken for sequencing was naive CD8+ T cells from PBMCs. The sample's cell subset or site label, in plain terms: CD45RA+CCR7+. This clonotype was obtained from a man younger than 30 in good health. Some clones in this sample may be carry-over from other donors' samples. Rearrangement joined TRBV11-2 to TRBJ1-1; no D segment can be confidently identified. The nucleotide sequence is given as TGTGCCAGCAGCTGGCCTCTAAACACTGAAGCTTTCTTT. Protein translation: CASSWPLNTEAFF.